This TCR beta chain was recorded in a study of blood T cell repertoires in COVID-19. This table comes from immunoSEQ multiplex PCR, and its TCRdb copy is limited to in-frame clones, with some not included. The sample lists hundreds of thousands of clones, nearly 90% occurring once. CDR1 is LGHDT, CDR2 YNNKEL, per germline (reference sequence). V was pared by 4 bases and J by 8 bases, with 21 bases between. The CDR3 loop spans 16 amino acids. The clonotype originates from a woman aged 18-30 years with acute COVID-19. Source material: PBMCs or T cells enriched from blood (not recorded which). The gene calls are TRBV3-1 (or the pseudogene TRBV3-2) and TRBJ2-1, with D hard to call. CDR3 coding DNA: TGTGCCAGCAGCCTAGCTCTAGATTATGTGTTGTATGAGCAGTTCTTC. Protein: CASSLALDYVLYEQFF.